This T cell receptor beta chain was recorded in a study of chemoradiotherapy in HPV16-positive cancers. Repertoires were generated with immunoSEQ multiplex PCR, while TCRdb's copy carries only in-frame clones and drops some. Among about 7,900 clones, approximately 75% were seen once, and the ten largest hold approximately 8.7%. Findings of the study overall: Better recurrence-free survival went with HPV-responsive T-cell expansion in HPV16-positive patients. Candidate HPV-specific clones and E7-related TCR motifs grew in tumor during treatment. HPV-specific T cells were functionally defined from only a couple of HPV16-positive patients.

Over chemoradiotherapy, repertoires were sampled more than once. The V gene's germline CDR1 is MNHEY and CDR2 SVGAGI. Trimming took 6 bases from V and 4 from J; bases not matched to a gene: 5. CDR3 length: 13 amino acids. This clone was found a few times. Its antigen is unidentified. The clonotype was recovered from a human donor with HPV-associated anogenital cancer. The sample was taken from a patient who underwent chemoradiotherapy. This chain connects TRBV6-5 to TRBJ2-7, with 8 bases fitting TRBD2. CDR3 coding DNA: TGTGCCAGCAGGCTAGCGGGTAGATACGAGCAGTACTTC. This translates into CASRLAGRYEQYF.